Below are 9 T cell receptor beta chains sequenced from a single sample in a study of CD8 T cells in Susac syndrome. RNA was extracted with the RNeasy kit, and a quantity of about 0.45 to 1 ug was reverse transcribed using random hexamers. Each CDR3 protein gets one entry after TCRdb re-called the immunoSEQ multiplex PCR reads with MiXCR. The sample includes roughly 130,000 distinct CDR3 sequences, approximately 95% of them seen just once. The specimen was CD4+ T cells from PBMCs. The source is a human donor with multiple sclerosis.

This sequence joins TRBV28 and TRBJ2-3; 8 bases are a match to TRBD1. V shed 6 bases and J 3 bases; nucleotides not matched to a gene: 11. Germline values: CDR1 MDHEN, CDR2 SYDVKM. The CDR3 is 16 residues long. The CDR3 here is CASRPNRGASTDTQYF. The CDR3, as DNA: TGTGCCAGCAGACCCAACAGGGGGGCTAGTACAGATACGCAGTATTTT.

V and J are TRBV2 and TRBJ1-4, with a tentative D call TRBD1 (5 bases). V was clipped by 8 bases and J by 6 bases, with 16 bases between them. This CDR3 comprises 14 residues. In germline, CDR1 is SNHLY, CDR2 FYNNEI. For the CDR3, the DNA is TGTGCCAGCCGGGTACGAGGGGTAGATGAAAAACTGTTTTTT. It codes for CASRVRGVDEKLFF.

V is TRBV20-1 and J is TRBJ1-5; D not resolved. V was shortened by 7 bases and J by 2 bases, with 15 bases between the two germline ends. This CDR3 is built from 14 residues. The germline gives CDR1 DFQATT, CDR2 SNEGSKA (reference sequence). The CDR3 DNA reads TGCAGTGGCCCCCCCGAGCAGGGCAATCAGCCCCAGCATTTT. Protein sequence: CSGPPEQGNQPQHF.

The chain employs TRBV20-1 and TRBJ1-5, with D unclear. The CDR3 has 12 residues. The V gene's germline CDR1 is DFQATT and CDR2 SNEGSKA (reference sequence). The V and J ends lost 7 bases and 10 bases respectively, with 17 bases between them. CDR3 nucleotides: TGCAGTGGCCGGGAGGTGCCGGGACCCCAGCATTTT. It translates to CSGREVPGPQHF.

The gene calls are TRBV9 and TRBJ1-2; a weak D match, TRBD1 (6 bases). The V end was cut by 3 bases, the J end by 4 bases, with 16 bases between. Germline CDR1 SGDLS, CDR2 YYNGEE. This CDR3 is built from 15 residues. CDR3 amino acids: CASSGNVQGRYGYTF. The DNA of the CDR3 is TGTGCCAGCAGCGGGAACGTACAGGGACGCTATGGCTACACCTTC.

The chain has TRBV20-1 and TRBJ2-3; TRBD2 matches at 14 bases. The V gene end was trimmed by 5 bases and the J gene end by 8 bases; junction bases not matched to a gene: 3. This CDR3 region has 13 residues. Germline CDR1 DFQATT, CDR2 SNEGSKA (reference sequence). CDR3 nucleotide sequence: TGCAGTGCTCGAGGACTAGCGGGGGGTACGCAGTATTTT. Translation: CSARGLAGGTQYF.

The rearrangement links TRBV12-3 or TRBV12-4 to TRBJ1-4; tentatively, D is TRBD1 (6 bases). V dropped 6 bases and J dropped 2 bases, with 10 bases sitting between them. The CDR3 length is 14 residues. The CDR3 DNA follows: TGTGCCAGCAGACAGGGAGTGACTAATGAAAAACTGTTTTTT. As protein: CASRQGVTNEKLFF.

The rearrangement joins TRBV11-3 to TRBJ2-1; possibly TRBD2 for D (5 bases). The CDR3 covers 14 residues. Per the germline V gene, CDR1 is SGHNT and CDR2 is YENEEA. Trimming left V 5 bases short and J 7 bases short, with 15 bases between. Here the CDR3 reads CASSPRVLTNEQFF. The CDR3 nucleotides are TGTGCCAGCAGCCCGCGGGTATTGACGAATGAGCAGTTCTTC.

The rearrangement uses TRBV18 and TRBJ2-1; maybe TRBD2 (6 bases). V shed 3 bases and J shed 6 bases, with 12 bases lying between them. This CDR3 contains 14 residues. Germline values: CDR1 KGHSH, CDR2 LQKENI. CDR3 region: CASSPGGRGNEQFF. The CDR3 DNA is TGTGCCAGCTCACCGGGGGGAAGGGGCAATGAGCAGTTCTTC.